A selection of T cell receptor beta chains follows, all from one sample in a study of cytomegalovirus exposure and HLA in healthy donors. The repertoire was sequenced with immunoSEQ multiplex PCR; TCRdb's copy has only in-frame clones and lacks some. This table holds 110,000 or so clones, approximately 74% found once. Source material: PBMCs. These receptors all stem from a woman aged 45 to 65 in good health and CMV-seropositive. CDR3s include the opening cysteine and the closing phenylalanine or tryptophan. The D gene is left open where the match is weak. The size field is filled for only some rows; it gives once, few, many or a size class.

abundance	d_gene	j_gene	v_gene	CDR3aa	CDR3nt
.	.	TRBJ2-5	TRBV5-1	CASREATGTQETQYF	TGCGCCAGCAGAGAGGCCACAGGCACGCAAGAGACCCAGTACTTC
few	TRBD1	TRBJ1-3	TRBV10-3	CAIGQGSGNTIYF	TGTGCCATCGGACAGGGAAGTGGAAACACCATATATTTT
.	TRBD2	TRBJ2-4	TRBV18	CASSPLAAGGTVQNIQYF	TGTGCCAGCTCACCACTAGCAGCGGGGGGTACCGTGCAAAACATTCAGTACTTC
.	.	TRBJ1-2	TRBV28	CASASSYGYTF	TGTGCCAGCGCCTCCAGCTATGGCTACACCTTC
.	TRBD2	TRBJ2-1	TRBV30	CASRGLAGGYNEQFF	TGTGCCTCGCGGGGACTAGCGGGAGGATACAATGAGCAGTTCTTC
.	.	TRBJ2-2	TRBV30	CAWDLPRGELFF	TGTGCCTGGGATCTTCCCAGGGGGGAGCTGTTTTTT
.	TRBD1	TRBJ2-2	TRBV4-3	CASSHTDRDEGELFF	TGCGCCAGCAGCCACACTGACAGGGACGAAGGGGAGCTGTTTTTT
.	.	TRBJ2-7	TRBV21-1	CASSKSRGTYEQYF	TGTGCCAGCAGCAAAAGCCGGGGGACCTACGAGCAGTACTTC
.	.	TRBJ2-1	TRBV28	CASIVDTEQFF	TGTGCCAGCATTGTAGATACTGAGCAGTTCTTC
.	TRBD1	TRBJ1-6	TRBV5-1	CASSLVPGQGTNSPLHF	TGCGCCAGCAGCTTGGTTCCGGGACAGGGGACCAATTCACCCCTCCACTTT
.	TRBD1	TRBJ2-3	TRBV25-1	CASSELGTGVNTDTQYF	TGTGCCAGCAGTGAATTAGGGACAGGGGTTAACACAGATACGCAGTATTTT
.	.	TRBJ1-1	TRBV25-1	CASSVTGQNTEAFF	TGTGCCAGCAGTGTGACAGGTCAGAACACTGAAGCTTTCTTT
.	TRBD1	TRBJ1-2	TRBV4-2	CASSQEWDRVGGYTF	TGTGCCAGCAGCCAAGAATGGGACAGGGTAGGTGGCTACACCTTC
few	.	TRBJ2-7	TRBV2	CASLQELAYEQYF	TGTGCCAGTCTACAGGAGCTGGCCTACGAGCAGTACTTC
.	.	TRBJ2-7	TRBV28	CASSPPGLYEQYF	TGTGCCAGCAGTCCCCCCGGTCTCTACGAGCAGTACTTC
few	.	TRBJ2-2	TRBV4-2	CASSRRPGEGDGELFF	TGTGCCAGCAGCCGCCGACCCGGGGAGGGGGACGGGGAGCTGTTTTTT
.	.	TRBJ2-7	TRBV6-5	CASKVSGSYYEQYF	TGTGCCAGCAAGGTTAGCGGCTCTTACTACGAGCAGTACTTC
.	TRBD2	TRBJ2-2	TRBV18	CASSPRGRLAAGELFF	TGTGCCAGCTCACCACGCGGAAGACTAGCGGCCGGGGAGCTGTTTTTT
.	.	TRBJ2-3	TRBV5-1	CASSLLIRTSTDTQYF	TGCGCCAGCAGCTTACTAATTAGGACTAGCACAGATACGCAGTATTTT
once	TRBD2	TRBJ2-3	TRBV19	CASRQLAGGSDTQYF	TGTGCCAGTAGGCAACTAGCGGGAGGTTCAGATACGCAGTATTTT
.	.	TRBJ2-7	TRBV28	CASFQNYEQYF	TGTGCCAGCTTCCAGAACTACGAGCAGTACTTC
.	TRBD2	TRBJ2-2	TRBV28	CATKGLAGTGELFF	TGTGCCACCAAGGGACTAGCGGGAACCGGGGAGCTGTTTTTT
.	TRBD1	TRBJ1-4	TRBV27	CASRSPSGQGAREKLFF	TGTGCCAGCAGGTCACCTTCGGGACAGGGGGCGAGGGAAAAACTGTTTTTT
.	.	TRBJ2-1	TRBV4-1	CASSQEAASSYNEQFF	TGCGCCAGCAGCCAAGAGGCCGCTAGCTCCTACAATGAGCAGTTCTTC
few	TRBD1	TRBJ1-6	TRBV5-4	CASSRQGHNSPLHF	TGTGCCAGCAGCCGACAGGGCCATAATTCACCCCTCCACTTT
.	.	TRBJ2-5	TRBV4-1	CASSQDVGPPLQETQYF	TGCGCCAGCAGCCAAGATGTGGGGCCCCCCCTCCAAGAGACCCAGTACTTC
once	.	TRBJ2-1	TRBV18	CASSPPSRNEQFF	TGTGCCAGCTCACCTCCTTCCCGGAATGAGCAGTTCTTC
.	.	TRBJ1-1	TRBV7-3	CASSQTGLSEAFF	TGTGCCAGCAGCCAAACAGGCCTTTCTGAAGCTTTCTTT
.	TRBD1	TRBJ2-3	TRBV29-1	CSSTGDTDTQYF	TGCAGCTCTACAGGGGACACAGATACGCAGTATTTT
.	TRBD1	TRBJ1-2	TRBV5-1	CASRPGTGGAYGYTF	TGCGCCAGCAGACCCGGGACAGGGGGGGCCTATGGCTACACCTTC
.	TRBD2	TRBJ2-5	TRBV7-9	CASSFATSGQETQYF	TGTGCCAGCAGCTTTGCGACTAGCGGCCAAGAGACCCAGTACTTC
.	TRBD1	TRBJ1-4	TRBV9	CASSVTGQGVEKLFF	TGTGCCAGCAGCGTAACGGGACAGGGTGTTGAAAAACTGTTTTTT
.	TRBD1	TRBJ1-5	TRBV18	CASGQDRSNQPQHF	TGTGCCAGCGGACAGGACCGTAGCAATCAGCCCCAGCATTTT
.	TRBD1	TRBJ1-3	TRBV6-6	CASGTGLSGNTIYF	TGTGCCAGCGGGACAGGGCTCTCTGGAAACACCATATATTTT
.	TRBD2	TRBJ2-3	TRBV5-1	CASSPGLAGDTQYF	TGCGCCAGCAGCCCCGGACTAGCGGGAGATACGCAGTATTTT
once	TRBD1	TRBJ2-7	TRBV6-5	CASSKTGLSSYEQYF	TGTGCCAGCAGTAAGACAGGGCTAAGCTCCTACGAGCAGTACTTC
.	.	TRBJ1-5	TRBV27	CASSLSGQSNQPQHF	TGTGCCAGCAGTTTATCAGGACAAAGCAATCAGCCCCAGCATTTT
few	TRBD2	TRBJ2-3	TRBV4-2	CASSQVGRDDTQYF	TGTGCCAGCAGCCAAGTAGGGAGGGACGATACGCAGTATTTT
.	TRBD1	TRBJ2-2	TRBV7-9	CASSLQGYRTGELFF	TGTGCCAGCAGCCTACAGGGGTATCGAACCGGGGAGCTGTTTTTT
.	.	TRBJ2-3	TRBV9	CASSEDYWLTDTQYF	TGTGCCAGCAGCGAGGACTACTGGTTAACAGATACGCAGTATTTT
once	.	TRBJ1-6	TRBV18	CASSPLQASYNSPLHF	TGTGCCAGCTCACCACTACAGGCATCCTATAATTCACCCCTCCACTTT
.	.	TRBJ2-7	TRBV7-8	CASSLFLSGPYEQYF	TGTGCCAGCAGCTTATTTCTCAGCGGCCCCTACGAGCAGTACTTC
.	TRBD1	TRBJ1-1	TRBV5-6	CASSLTGANTEAFF	TGTGCCAGCAGTTTGACAGGGGCCAACACTGAAGCTTTCTTT
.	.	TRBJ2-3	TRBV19	CASSIVSVTDTQYF	TGTGCCAGTAGTATAGTTAGCGTCACAGATACGCAGTATTTT
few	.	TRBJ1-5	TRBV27	CASSLRGVYQPQHF	TGTGCCAGCAGCCTGCGGGGTGTATATCAGCCCCAGCATTTT
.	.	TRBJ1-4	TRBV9	CASSVAGDEKLFF	TGTGCCAGCAGCGTAGCTGGAGATGAAAAACTGTTTTTT
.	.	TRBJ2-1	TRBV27	CASSLSAGFNEQFF	TGTGCCAGCAGTTTATCGGCGGGTTTCAATGAGCAGTTCTTC
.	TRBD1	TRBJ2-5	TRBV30	CAWSAQGAETQYF	TGTGCCTGGAGTGCACAGGGGGCAGAGACCCAGTACTTC
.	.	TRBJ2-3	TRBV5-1	CASSLVQGQVADTQYF	TGCGCCAGCAGCTTAGTACAGGGCCAAGTCGCAGATACGCAGTATTTT
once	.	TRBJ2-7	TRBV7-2	CATQREVAANYEQYF	TGTGCCACCCAGAGGGAAGTAGCGGCGAACTACGAGCAGTACTTC
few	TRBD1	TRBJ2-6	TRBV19	CASQDRIVTGANVLTF	TGTGCCAGTCAGGACAGGATCGTAACTGGGGCCAACGTCCTGACTTTC
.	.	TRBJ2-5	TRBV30	CAWDTYRSWYQETQYF	TGTGCCTGGGATACTTACAGGTCCTGGTACCAAGAGACCCAGTACTTC
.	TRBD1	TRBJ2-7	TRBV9	CASSKGQGAVSYEQYF	TGTGCCAGCAGCAAGGGACAGGGGGCGGTATCCTACGAGCAGTACTTC
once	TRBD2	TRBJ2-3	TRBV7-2	CASSSRTSGSTDTQYF	TGTGCCAGCAGCTCCAGGACTAGCGGGAGCACAGATACGCAGTATTTT
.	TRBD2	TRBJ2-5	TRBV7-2	CASKERGGSFFETQYF	TGTGCCAGCAAAGAGCGGGGGGGCAGTTTCTTTGAGACCCAGTACTTC
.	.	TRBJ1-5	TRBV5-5	CASSFGDGRRGGSNQPQHF	TGTGCCAGCAGCTTTGGGGACGGCCGGCGAGGGGGTAGCAATCAGCCCCAGCATTTT
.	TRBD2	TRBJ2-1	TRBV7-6	CASSLAPGGGSNEQFF	TGTGCCAGCAGCTTAGCTCCCGGCGGGGGGTCGAATGAGCAGTTCTTC